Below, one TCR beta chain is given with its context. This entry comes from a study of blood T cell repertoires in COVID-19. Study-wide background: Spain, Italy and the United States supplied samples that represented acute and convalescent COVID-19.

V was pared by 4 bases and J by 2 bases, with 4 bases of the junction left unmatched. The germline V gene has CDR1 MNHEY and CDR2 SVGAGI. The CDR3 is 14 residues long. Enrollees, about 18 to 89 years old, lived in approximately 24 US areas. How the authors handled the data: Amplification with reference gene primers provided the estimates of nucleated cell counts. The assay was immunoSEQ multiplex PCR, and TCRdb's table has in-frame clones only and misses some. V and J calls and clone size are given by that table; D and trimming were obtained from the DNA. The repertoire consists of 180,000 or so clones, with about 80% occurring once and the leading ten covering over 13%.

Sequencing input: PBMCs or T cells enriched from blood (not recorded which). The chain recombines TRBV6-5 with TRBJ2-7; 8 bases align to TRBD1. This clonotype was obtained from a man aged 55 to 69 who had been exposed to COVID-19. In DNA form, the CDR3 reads TGTGCCAGCAGTTCCGGACAGGGAACCTACGAGCAGTACTTC. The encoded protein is CASSSGQGTYEQYF.